These 12 T cell receptor beta chains were all obtained from the same sample, sequenced in a study of T-cell memory formation after mild COVID-19. TCRdb ran MiXCR on the 5' RACE reads and lists one entry per CDR3 protein. Of 450,000 to 650,000 distinct CDR3 sequences in the sample, roughly 22% were seen once. The material sequenced was PBMCs or a T cell subset sorted from them (not recorded which). All receptors come from an adult woman who had mild COVID-19 (a few samples of this study predate the infection). Cell type and time point are not known.

This clonotype has a handful of counts. The chain carries TRBV4-3 and TRBJ2-1; weak D call: TRBD2 (5 bases). The CDR3 totals 17 residues. Germline V CDR1 and CDR2: LGHNA, YSLEER. Deletions cut 1 base from V and 4 bases from J, with 17 bases between. The CDR3 nucleotides are TGCGCCAGCAGCCAAGCCCTGTCGCAAGGAGGATACAATGAGCAGTTCTTC. Amino acids: CASSQALSQGGYNEQFF.

V gene TRBV14 combines with J gene TRBJ2-4; 7 bases are a match to TRBD1. The length of the CDR3 is 14 residues. Germline lookup yields CDR1 SGHDN and CDR2 FVKESK. With V trimmed by 4 bases and J by 3 bases, 3 bases remained unmatched. The CDR3 DNA is TGTGCCAGCAGCCGGGGACAGAACAAAAACATTCAGTACTTC. Translating gives CASSRGQNKNIQYF.

The gene calls are TRBV6-5 and TRBJ1-2; D unresolved. CDR3 length: 13 amino acids. In germline, CDR1 is MNHEY, CDR2 SVGAGI. Trimming took off 5 bases at V and 8 bases at J, with 15 bases between the two ends. The CDR3: CASSTTRSEGYTF. The CDR3 DNA follows: TGTGCCAGCAGTACGACCCGCTCAGAGGGCTACACCTTC.

This clonotype was detected only a few times. The chain employs TRBV20-1 and TRBJ2-1; D unclear. V was shortened by 0 bases and J by 0 bases, with 15 bases between the two germline ends. In germline, CDR1 is DFQATT, CDR2 SNEGSKA (reference sequence). The CDR3 spans 17 residues. The CDR3 nucleotides read TGCAGTGCTAGAGACCCAAGCGTCCCGAGCTCCTACAATGAGCAGTTCTTC. Translating gives CSARDPSVPSSYNEQFF.

This clonotype was observed a handful of times. The CDR3 here is CASSKGTDNSPLHF. The DNA for the CDR3 is TGTGCCAGCAGTAAGGGGACTGATAATTCACCCCTCCACTTT. The chain has TRBV12-3 or TRBV12-4 and TRBJ1-6, with TRBD1 as a possible D gene (5 bases). The CDR3 extends over 14 amino acids. V was trimmed by 5 bases and J by 5 bases, leaving 10 bases between them.

This clonotype has just a few counts. The rearrangement links TRBV2 to TRBJ1-5; possibly TRBD1 for D (5 bases). Germline V gene data show CDR1 as SNHLY and CDR2 as FYNNEI. Trimming stripped 6 bases from V and 2 bases from J, with 11 bases between. The CDR3 totals 14 residues. CDR3 residues: CASRWGEGNQPQHF. CDR3 in DNA: TGTGCCAGCAGGTGGGGGGAGGGCAATCAGCCCCAGCATTTT.

V is TRBV6-6 and J is TRBJ2-1; 12 nucleotides align to TRBD2. CDR1 is MNHNY and CDR2 is SVGAGI in the germline V gene (reference sequence). This CDR3 spans 13 amino acids. With V trimmed by 4 bases and J by 9 bases, 1 base remained unmatched. The CDR3 loop reads CASSWGLAGEQFF. In DNA form, the CDR3 reads TGTGCCAGCAGTTGGGGACTAGCGGGTGAGCAGTTCTTC.

This clonotype was seen repeatedly, ten times or more. Written as DNA, the CDR3 is TGCAGTGCTAGCCTAGGAGCCAAAAACATTCAGTACTTC. Protein sequence: CSASLGAKNIQYF. The chain uses TRBV20-1 and TRBJ2-4, with D hard to call. V was trimmed by 3 bases and J by 0 bases, leaving 6 bases between them. The V gene's germline CDR1 is DFQATT and CDR2 SNEGSKA (reference sequence). This CDR3 region has 13 residues.

This clonotype was observed once. The chain employs TRBV5-6 and TRBJ2-1; TRBD2 aligns across 12 bases. The J segment lost 8 bases and the V segment lost 0 bases, leaving 0 bases of the junction unmatched. Germline values: CDR1 SGHDT, CDR2 YYEEEE. This CDR3 region has 14 residues. CDR3 nucleotides: TGTGCCAGCAGCTTGGCTAGCGGGAGGGATGAGCAGTTCTTC. This translates into CASSLASGRDEQFF.

V and J are TRBV20-1 and TRBJ2-3; 8 nucleotides align to TRBD2. V shed 5 bases and J 2 bases; nucleotides not matched to a gene: 15. The CDR3 length is 17 residues. Per the germline V gene, CDR1 is DFQATT and CDR2 is SNEGSKA (reference sequence). CDR3 nucleotide sequence: TGCAGTGCTGGGGGTTGGAGTAGCGGGGTTGTCACAGATACGCAGTATTTT. Translated, it gives CSAGGWSSGVVTDTQYF.

This clonotype was seen at least ten times. The chain couples TRBV19 to TRBJ2-3; D remains unclear. The germline V and J ends were trimmed by 6 bases and 3 bases, with 10 bases remaining between them. CDR1 LNHDA and CDR2 SQIVND come from the germline V gene (reference sequence). This CDR3 has 13 residues. CDR3 protein: CASSLTWTDTQYF. CDR3 nucleotide sequence: TGTGCCAGTAGCCTCACTTGGACAGATACGCAGTATTTT.

A few counts support this clonotype. The genes are TRBV29-1 and TRBJ2-7, with 9 bases lining up with TRBD1. The germline V gene encodes CDR1 SQVTM and CDR2 ANQGSEA. The CDR3 sequence is 12 residues long. Trimming at V came to 5 bases and at J to 6 bases, leaving 5 bases not matched to a gene. CDR3 coding DNA: TGCAGCGTTAAGGGACAGGGCGGCGAGCAGTACTTC. This gives the protein CSVKGQGGEQYF.